This T cell receptor (beta chain) emerged from a study of blood T cell repertoires in COVID-19. Only in-frame clones appear in the TCRdb table, and some are missing; sequencing was by immunoSEQ multiplex PCR. Among about 330,000 clones listed, over 70% were seen once. CDR3 length equals 16 residues. From germline, CDR1 is SGDLS and CDR2 YYNGEE. Trimming cost V 2 bases and J 6 bases, with 18 bases left between them. Sequencing was performed on PBMCs or T cells enriched from blood (not recorded which). The chain employs TRBV9 and TRBJ1-3; D not resolved. This clonotype originated in a man aged 25-40 years who had recovered from COVID-19. CDR3: CASSVLSRPGENTIYF. CDR3 sequence (DNA): TGTGCCAGCAGCGTGTTATCCAGGCCCGGGGAAAACACCATATATTTT.